This T cell receptor (beta chain) emerged from a study of shared clonotypes between healthy human individuals. The study drew its donors from healthy HIV-negative adults without recent acute infections or vaccinations. This clone is a singleton in its sample. Here immunoSEQ multiplex PCR was the method, and the copy in TCRdb shows in-frame clones only, minus some. In the table there are about 2 million clones, roughly 94% of which are singletons. Unmatched junction bases numbered 8, after V lost 0 bases and J lost 4 bases. CDR3 length equals 17 residues. Germline assignment: CDR1 ENHRY and CDR2 SYGVKD.

This clonotype was sampled from a man between 18 and 29 years old in good health. Source material: naive CD4+ T cells sorted from blood. Subset: CD45RA+ positively selected. V is TRBV10-3 and J is TRBJ2-2, with 7 bases lining up with TRBD1. The CDR3 loop is CAISESGRGQGTGELFF. CDR3 nucleotides: TGTGCCATCAGTGAGTCTGGTAGGGGGCAGGGCACCGGGGAGCTGTTTTTT.